This T cell receptor (beta chain) derives from a study of CD8+ T cells in alopecia areata. Whole-study context: Treated patients received severity scores based on the percentage of scalp area affected.

The germline V gene has CDR1 SGHNT and CDR2 YENEEA. The length of the CDR3 is 14 residues. With 0 bases clipped from V and 11 bases from J, the junction kept 8 bases outside the gene matches. Regarding treatment: oral pan-JAK inhibitor, 5-10 mg twice daily. A FACSAria was used to sort CD4+ and CD8+ T cells. These cells came from PBMCs. Reverse transcription of extracted RNA yielded cDNA, which provided the sequencing template. Sequencing used immunoSEQ multiplex PCR; TCRdb keeps in-frame clones, though not all of them. The sample has 160,000 or so clones; roughly 63% are singletons. This rearrangement joins TRBV11-3 to TRBJ1-1; 8 nucleotides match TRBD1. This TCR derives from a human donor with alopecia areata. The sample in question was CD4+ T cells sorted from blood, obtained at approximately week 55, from a patient treated with tofacitinib. Here the CDR3 reads CASSLDPGQAVAFF. Here the CDR3 DNA reads TGTGCCAGCAGCTTAGATCCGGGACAGGCGGTGGCTTTCTTT.